Included here is one TCR beta chain sequence, with context. No cognate antigen has been identified for it. Qualities for individual bases were not recorded, and no much larger clone is one base off. The source of the sample is a study of regulatory T cells in long-lasting Graves disease (dated by TCRdb to about 2021). With respect to the entire study: Newly diagnosed Graves' disease patients had taken antithyroid drugs for less than 3 months. Patients with persistent Graves' disease were compared with patients with newly diagnosed Graves' disease using TCR sequencing and RNA sequencing of peripheral blood. The study took place in China and was registered as a clinical trial. TCR sequencing covered around 13 persistent and approximately 20 newly diagnosed Graves' disease patients, around 33 samples in total. The full study reports these points: Persistent Graves' disease patients showed lower TCR Shannon entropy and fewer highly expanded clones than newly diagnosed patients, suggesting clonal expansion. The authors noted that the small sample size was a limitation that may lower accuracy. Preferential use of TRBV28, TRBJ1-2 and TRBJ2-5 was observed in persistent disease, whereas TRBV20-1 and TRBJ2-1 were favored in newly diagnosed disease. More public clonotypes were shared among persistent patients (roughly 2,700) than among newly diagnosed patients (966). Sequencing and analysis were limited to the TCR beta chain. Only peripheral blood was studied, because thyroid tissue, the primary lesion, was inaccessible.

This specimen's time point label, per the study, means: newly diagnosed GD, antithyroid drugs for less than 3 months. For both TCR sequencing and RNA sequencing, RNA was extracted from PBMCs using TRIzol. The diagnosis of Graves' disease followed American Thyroid Association guidelines. Patients were recruited from an endocrinology department in Xi'an, China. From each patient, around 9 milliliters of peripheral blood was collected into an EDTA anticoagulant tube. Ficoll Paque Plus density gradient separation was used to isolate PBMCs, and no further T cell sorting was done. An Agilent 2100 Bioanalyzer and agarose gel were used to check RNA quality, while a NanoDrop 2000 measured RNA concentration. The CDR3 contains 11 residues, cysteine and phenylalanine counted. Only the CDR3 portion is preserved as DNA: 33 bases, with reading frame beginning at the first base. According to the germline V gene, CDR1 reads MDHEN and CDR2 reads SYDVKM. A distance of 5 bases separates the germline ends of V and J, which lose 7 bases and 4 bases respectively.

The library was generated by multiplex PCR. Sequencing used an Illumina HiSeq 4000. CDR3 regions were amplified by Arm-PCR with iRepertoire HTBI primers to construct TCR beta libraries. Before sequencing, the PCR products went through gel purification. The authors' analysis ran thus. Gene usage analysis of CDR3 amino acid clonotypes used the 62 TRBV and 14 to 15 TRBJ segments found across samples. COPE and FqMerger were used to merge filtered high-quality paired reads into contigs. Contigs were aligned with BLAST to IMGT TRBV, TRBD and TRBJ reference genes, and CDR3 was defined per IMGT. Any clonotype with a frequency above 0.1% was classified as a highly expanded clone. Shannon entropy was used to measure repertoire diversity, and the Gini coefficient was used to measure V-J evenness. A clonotype found in more than one individual was treated as public. Through fastp at Q25 and MiXCR, TCRdb rebuilt clones from the public reads, retaining in-frame beta chains. Records with the same CDR3 protein are collapsed into one entry carrying the most frequent genes and DNA. The V and J calls follow TCRdb's processing rather than the paper's. The table for this sample lists 420,000 or so distinct CDR3 sequences; about 15% of them were counted only once. The top ten constitute 20% to 25% of the sample.

These data were likewise used in another study, on T cells in Graves' hyperthyroidism and ophthalmopathy. Per that second paper: Graves' hyperthyroidism was defined as stable when no progression to ophthalmopathy occurred over 18 months of follow-up. The hyperthyroidism patients were between 18 and 65 years old and newly diagnosed, with a disease duration of less than 2 months. Exclusion was applied to patients with uncontrolled infections, other autoimmune diseases, pregnancy or lactation. Clinical symptoms, serum thyroxine and TRAb, thyroid ultrasound, and orbital computed tomography formed the basis for the diagnoses. The first round of RT-PCR for the TCR CDR3 was performed with the HTBI primer set and the Qiagen OneStep RT-PCR kit. Most expanded thyroid clonotypes (frequency above 0.001) were also detected in blood, a finding suggesting that blood repertoires may reflect thyroid immune responses. Ophthalmopathy was separated from stable hyperthyroidism by a 13 V-J signature model, with about 88% sensitivity and just over 81% specificity obtained in cross-validation and 80%/75% obtained in testing. During validation, the model predicted progression to ophthalmopathy a median of about 5.9 months ahead of onset, with 70.59% sensitivity and more than 72% specificity. To identify TCR V-J signatures that set the groups apart, the researchers used a discovery cohort of 100 patients, made up of under 45 with Graves' ophthalmopathy and about 60 with stable Graves' hyperthyroidism. Whether ophthalmopathy could be predicted prospectively was tested in an independent validation cohort made up of under 20 hyperthyroidism patients plus 17 patients who later progressed to ophthalmopathy. For training and testing, the roughly 100 patients in the discovery cohort were randomly divided in a 7:3 ratio. In addition, the study compared T-cell repertoires in thyroid tissue and in blood from several Graves' hyperthyroidism patients. After sampling, hyperthyroidism patients received methimazole starting at 30 mg daily, and ophthalmopathy patients received high-dose intravenous methylprednisolone. The libraries were constructed in a second round of multiplex PCR and then size-selected and purified. Sequencing of the libraries was done on an Illumina HiSeq2000 using paired-end 100 bp reads. Raw data were processed with SOAPnuke, discarding reads with adapters, uncalled bases, mean Phred below 15, or no exact constant-primer or identifier match. COPE v1.2.5 was used to merge high-quality paired reads, and clonotypes were defined as unique nucleotide sequences. Clonotypes were aligned to IMGT TRBV, TRBD and TRBJ reference segments using MiTCR v1.1. Analysis was restricted to V-J combinations with a frequency above 0.0001, which covered about 99% of repertoires. The TCS score was defined as the ratio of F50 (clonal expansion) to E x V (chaos), calculated using BLOSUM62-based TCRdist between CDR3 peptides within each V-J. Welch's t-statistics and random forest reduced just over 500 V-J features to about 12, which were used in a naive Bayes classifier (R e1071). Sample size was not statistically predetermined, and investigators were not blinded to group allocation. The paper reports TCR Vbeta CDR3 sequencing of fewer than 150 peripheral blood samples: 40 or so ophthalmopathy, fewer than 85 hyperthyroidism and around 17 progressor patients.

The specimen was peripheral blood mononuclear cells (PBMCs), collected at new diagnosis, from a patient treated with antithyroid drugs. The TCR originated in a woman aged 18-35 years with Graves disease. Donor details come from another sample of the same person, matched by shared clones. The chain was built from TRBV28 and TRBJ1-3; the D gene identity is not certain. The DNA sequence reads TGTGCCAGCACGTGGGGAAACACCATATATTTT. Translated, it reads CASTWGNTIYF.